The rows below give T cell receptor beta chains drawn from one sample of a study of T cell repertoires in cytomegalovirus infection. The antigens for these receptors are not known. Each CDR3 protein is one row after TCRdb ran MiXCR on the reads. The table lists about 920,000 distinct CDR3 sequences, roughly 31% of them singletons, with over 12% in the top ten. Sequencing was performed on cultured CD8+ T cells from PBMCs, taken from culture after CMV antigen stimulation. These receptors were taken from a human donor in good health (CMV status not recorded). Some clones in this sample may be carry-over from other donors' samples. The CDR3 runs from the conserved cysteine through the conserved F or W. A D gene is named only where the DNA matches it firmly. Clone size is shown for a subset of rows, as once, few, many or a class of expanded clone.

J	D	size	V	CDR3	DNA
TRBJ2-1	.	.	TRBV5-4	CASSSEPDSLEQFF	TGTGCCAGCAGCTCCGAACCGGACTCTCTTGAGCAGTTCTTC
TRBJ2-2	.	.	TRBV19	CASSIYLGDSGGELFF	TGTGCCAGTAGTATATACCTCGGGGACTCTGGCGGGGAGCTGTTTTTT
TRBJ2-7	.	.	TRBV5-1	CASSARLYEQYF	TGCGCCAGCAGCGCCCGTCTCTACGAGCAGTACTTC
TRBJ2-1	TRBD2	many	TRBV7-6	CASSYPVTSEYNEQFF	TGTGCCAGCAGCTACCCCGTGACTAGCGAATACAATGAGCAGTTCTTC
TRBJ2-5	.	few	TRBV7-2	CASSLGAGREETQYF	TGTGCCAGCAGCTTAGGGGCGGGGCGGGAAGAGACCCAGTACTTC
TRBJ2-1	.	many	TRBV19	CASSPGGAYNEQFF	TGTGCCAGTAGCCCTGGGGGAGCATACAATGAGCAGTTCTTC
TRBJ1-5	.	.	TRBV7-9	CASSLDSGEPQHF	TGTGCCAGCAGCTTAGACAGCGGGGAGCCCCAGCATTTT
TRBJ1-3	.	few	TRBV27	CASSSTPGNTIYF	TGTGCCAGCAGTTCAACACCTGGAAACACCATATATTTT
TRBJ1-1	.	.	TRBV5-6	CASSYTVTEAFF	TGTGCCAGCAGTTACACCGTCACTGAAGCTTTCTTT
TRBJ1-3	TRBD1	.	TRBV19	CASSIAATGTGNTIYF	TGTGCCAGTAGTATAGCGGCGACAGGGACCGGAAACACCATATATTTT
TRBJ1-5	TRBD1	.	TRBV12-3/TRBV12-4	CASSSWTGSQPQHF	TGTGCCAGCAGTTCTTGGACAGGGAGTCAGCCCCAGCATTTT
TRBJ1-6	.	few	TRBV13	CASSSIRDGHNSPLHF	TGTGCCAGCAGCTCGATCCGGGACGGCCATAATTCACCCCTCCACTTT